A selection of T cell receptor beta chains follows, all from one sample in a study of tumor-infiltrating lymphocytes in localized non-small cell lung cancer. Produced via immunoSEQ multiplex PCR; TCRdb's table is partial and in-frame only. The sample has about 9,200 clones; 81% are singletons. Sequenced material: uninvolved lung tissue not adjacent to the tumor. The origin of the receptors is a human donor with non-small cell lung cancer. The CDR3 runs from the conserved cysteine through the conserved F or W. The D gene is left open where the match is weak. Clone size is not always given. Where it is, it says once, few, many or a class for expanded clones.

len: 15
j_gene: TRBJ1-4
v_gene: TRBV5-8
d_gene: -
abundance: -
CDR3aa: CASSSRGLNNEKLFF
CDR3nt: TGTGCCAGCAGCTCCCGGGGACTGAATAATGAAAAACTGTTTTTT

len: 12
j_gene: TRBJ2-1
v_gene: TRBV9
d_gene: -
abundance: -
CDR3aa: CASSVDYNEQFF
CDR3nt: TGTGCCAGCAGCGTAGACTACAATGAGCAGTTCTTC

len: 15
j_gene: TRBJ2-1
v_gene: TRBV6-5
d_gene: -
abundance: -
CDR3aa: CASSLLGNSYNEQFF
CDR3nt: TGTGCCAGCAGCTTACTCGGTAACTCCTACAATGAGCAGTTCTTC

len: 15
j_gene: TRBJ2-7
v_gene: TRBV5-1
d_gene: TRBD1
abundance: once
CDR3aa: CASSPGQGASYEQYF
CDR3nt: TGCGCCAGCAGCCCCGGACAGGGGGCAAGCTACGAGCAGTACTTC

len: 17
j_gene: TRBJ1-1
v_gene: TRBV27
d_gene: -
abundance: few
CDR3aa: CASSLRPIASGDTEAFF
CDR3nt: TGTGCCAGCAGTTTAAGGCCTATAGCCTCGGGGGACACTGAAGCTTTCTTT

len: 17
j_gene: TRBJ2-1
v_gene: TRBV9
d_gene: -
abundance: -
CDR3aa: CASSASEGTRPYNEQFF
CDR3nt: TGTGCCAGCAGCGCAAGTGAGGGGACCCGGCCATACAATGAGCAGTTCTTC

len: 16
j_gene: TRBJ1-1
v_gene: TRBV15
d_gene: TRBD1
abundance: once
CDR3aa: CATSRAYSTGYTEAFF
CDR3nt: TGTGCCACCAGCAGAGCCTACTCGACAGGGTATACTGAAGCTTTCTTT

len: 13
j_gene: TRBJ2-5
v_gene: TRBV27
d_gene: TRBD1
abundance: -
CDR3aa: CASSPQGSETQYF
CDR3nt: TGTGCCAGCAGTCCACAGGGGAGCGAGACCCAGTACTTC

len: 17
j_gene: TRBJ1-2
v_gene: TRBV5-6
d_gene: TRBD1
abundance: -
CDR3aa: CASSFRSGGQGTNGYTF
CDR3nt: TGTGCCAGCAGCTTCCGCTCTGGGGGACAGGGGACAAATGGCTACACCTTC

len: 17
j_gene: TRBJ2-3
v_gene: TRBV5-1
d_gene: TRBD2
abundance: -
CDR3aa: CASSSRLSGRVGDTQYF
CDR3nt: TGCGCCAGCAGCTCCCGACTAAGCGGGAGGGTGGGGGATACGCAGTATTTT

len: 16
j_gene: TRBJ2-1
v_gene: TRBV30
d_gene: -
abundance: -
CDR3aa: CAWISGKFTSYNEQFF
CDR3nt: TGTGCCTGGATTTCAGGGAAATTCACCTCCTACAATGAGCAGTTCTTC

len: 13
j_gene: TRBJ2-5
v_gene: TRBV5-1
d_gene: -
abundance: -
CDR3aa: CASSLGRQETQYF
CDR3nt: TGCGCCAGCAGCTTGGGCAGACAAGAGACCCAGTACTTC

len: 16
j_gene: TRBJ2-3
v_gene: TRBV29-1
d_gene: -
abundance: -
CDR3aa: CSVEDPAPGSLDTQYF
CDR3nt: TGCAGCGTTGAAGATCCGGCCCCCGGGAGTCTAGATACGCAGTATTTT

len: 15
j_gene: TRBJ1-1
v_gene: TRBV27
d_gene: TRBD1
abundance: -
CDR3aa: CASSPLLDRVTEAFF
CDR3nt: TGTGCCAGCAGTCCCCTTTTGGACAGGGTCACTGAAGCTTTCTTT

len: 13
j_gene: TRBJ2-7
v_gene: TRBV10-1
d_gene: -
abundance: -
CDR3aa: CASSDSDSYEQYF
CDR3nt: TGCGCCAGCAGTGATTCCGACTCCTACGAGCAGTACTTC

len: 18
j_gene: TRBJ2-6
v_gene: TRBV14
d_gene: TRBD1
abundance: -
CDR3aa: CASSQTTGGSSGANVLTF
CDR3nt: TGTGCCAGCAGCCAAACGACAGGGGGGAGCTCTGGGGCCAACGTCCTGACTTTC

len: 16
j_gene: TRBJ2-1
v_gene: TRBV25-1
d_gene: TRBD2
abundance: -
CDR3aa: CASSESRPSGTNEQFF
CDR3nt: TGTGCCAGCAGTGAATCGAGGCCTAGCGGGACCAATGAGCAGTTCTTC

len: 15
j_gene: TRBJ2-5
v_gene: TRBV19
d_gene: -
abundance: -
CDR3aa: CASSRKGGSQETQYF
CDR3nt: TGTGCCAGTAGCCGAAAGGGAGGAAGTCAAGAGACCCAGTACTTC

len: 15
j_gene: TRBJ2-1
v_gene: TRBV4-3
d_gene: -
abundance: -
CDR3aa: CASSQDGTPRNEQFF
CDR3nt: TGCGCCAGCAGCCAAGATGGGACCCCCCGGAATGAGCAGTTCTTC

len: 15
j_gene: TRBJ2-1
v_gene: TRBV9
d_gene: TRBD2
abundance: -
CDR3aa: CASSVGGGVYNEQFF
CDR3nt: TGTGCCAGCAGCGTGGGCGGGGGGGTCTACAATGAGCAGTTCTTC

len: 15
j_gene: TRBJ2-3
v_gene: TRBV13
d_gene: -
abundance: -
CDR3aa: CASSLGQTNTDTQYF
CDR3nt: TGTGCCAGCAGCTTAGGTCAGACTAACACAGATACGCAGTATTTT

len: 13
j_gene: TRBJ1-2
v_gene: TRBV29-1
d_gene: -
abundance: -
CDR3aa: CSARQDSNYGYTF
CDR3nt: TGCAGCGCCCGACAGGATTCCAACTATGGCTACACCTTC

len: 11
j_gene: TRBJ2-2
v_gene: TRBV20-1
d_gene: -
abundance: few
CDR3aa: CSARGTGELFF
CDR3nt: TGCAGTGCTAGGGGCACCGGGGAGCTGTTTTTT

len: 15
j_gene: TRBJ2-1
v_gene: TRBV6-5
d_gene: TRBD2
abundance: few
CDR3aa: CASSPPTAGGKEQFF
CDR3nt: TGTGCCAGCAGTCCCCCTACCGCGGGAGGAAAAGAGCAGTTCTTC

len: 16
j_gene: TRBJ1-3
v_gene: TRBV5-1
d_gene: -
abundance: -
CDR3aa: CASSLRFQDSGNTIYF
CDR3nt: TGCGCCAGCAGCTTGAGGTTCCAGGACTCTGGAAACACCATATATTTT

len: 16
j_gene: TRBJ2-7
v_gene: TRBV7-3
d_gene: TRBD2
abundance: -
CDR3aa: CASSLLAGLDSYEQYF
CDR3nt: TGTGCCAGCAGCCTACTCGCGGGACTAGACTCCTACGAGCAGTACTTC

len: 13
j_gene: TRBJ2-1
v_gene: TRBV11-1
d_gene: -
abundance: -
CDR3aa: CASSFDRNNEQFF
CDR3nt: TGTGCCAGCAGCTTCGACAGAAACAATGAGCAGTTCTTC

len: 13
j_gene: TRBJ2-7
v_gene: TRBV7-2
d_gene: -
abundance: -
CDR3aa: CASSLGGLGEQYF
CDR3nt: TGTGCCAGCAGCTTAGGTGGTTTGGGCGAGCAGTACTTC

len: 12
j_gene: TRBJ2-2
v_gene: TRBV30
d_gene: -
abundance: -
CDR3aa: CAWTRTRGELFF
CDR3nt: TGTGCCTGGACCCGGACTCGCGGGGAGCTGTTTTTT

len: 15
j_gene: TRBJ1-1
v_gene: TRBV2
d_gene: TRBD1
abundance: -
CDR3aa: CASSRDRGASLKAFF
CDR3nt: TGTGCCAGCAGTCGGGACAGGGGCGCTTCACTGAAAGCTTTCTTT

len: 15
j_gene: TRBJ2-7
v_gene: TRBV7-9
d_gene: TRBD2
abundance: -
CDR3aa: CASSHPGLGTYEQYF
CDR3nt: TGTGCCAGCAGTCATCCGGGACTAGGAACTTACGAGCAGTACTTC

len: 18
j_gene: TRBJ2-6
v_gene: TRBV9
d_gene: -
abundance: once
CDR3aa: CASSVVQSPPSGANVLTF
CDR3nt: TGTGCCAGCAGCGTAGTACAGTCTCCCCCTTCTGGGGCCAACGTCCTGACTTTC

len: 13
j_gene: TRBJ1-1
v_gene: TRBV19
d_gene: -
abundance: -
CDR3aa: CASSGNRNTEAFF
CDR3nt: TGTGCCAGTAGTGGTAACAGGAACACTGAAGCTTTCTTT

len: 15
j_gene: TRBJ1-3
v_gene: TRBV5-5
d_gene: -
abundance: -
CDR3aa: CASSLYRADGNTIYF
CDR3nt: TGTGCCAGCAGCTTGTACAGGGCAGATGGAAACACCATATATTTT

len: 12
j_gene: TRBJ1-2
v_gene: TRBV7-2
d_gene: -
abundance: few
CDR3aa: CASSPDRYGYTF
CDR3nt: TGTGCCAGCAGCCCCGACAGATATGGCTACACCTTC

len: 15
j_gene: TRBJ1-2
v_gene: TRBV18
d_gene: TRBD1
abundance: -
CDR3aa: CASSPPLGTDYGYTF
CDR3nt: TGTGCCAGCTCACCACCGTTAGGGACAGACTATGGCTACACCTTC

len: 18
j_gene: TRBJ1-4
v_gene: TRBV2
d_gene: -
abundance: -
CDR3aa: CASSWGGIPLGTNEKLFF
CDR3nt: TGTGCCAGCAGCTGGGGAGGCATTCCGCTCGGGACTAATGAAAAACTGTTTTTT